This record looks at one T cell receptor beta chain sequence and its context. It has no known antigen specificity. The sample holds no much larger clone one base away, and base qualities are not on file. The sample originates from a study of blood T cells in healthy people across ages (dated by TCRdb to 2015 to 2017). The study in broad terms: In model experiments, template switching captured roughly one uniquely barcoded TCR beta cDNA molecule for every two T cells. Using deep sequencing normalized with unique cDNA molecular identifiers, the study measured how TCR beta repertoire diversity changes with age. The donors were split into four age groups: young (average about 15 years), middle-aged (roughly 40), aged (more than 60) and long-lived (approximately 89). To avoid experimental bias, donors of different ages were spread randomly across the sequencing lanes. For two donors (one aged 18 to 29 and one aged 80 or older), the study analyzed two additional independent replicas of 1 million unique cDNA reads from the same blood draw.

Sequences MNHEY (CDR1) and SVGAGI (CDR2) are obtained from the germline V gene. Trimming leaves V shorter by 6 bases and J shorter by 7 bases, with the junction holding 10 bases beyond the gene matches. The CDR3 measures 14 amino acids from cysteine to phenylalanine. Only the CDR3 DNA stays, 42 bases, in frame from base 1. The protocol used for the library was 5' RACE. This sample was sequenced with an Illumina HiSeq 2500. A second PCR of roughly 6 to 11 cycles was run with a J-beta primer mix and a sample-barcoded 5' primer. A template-switch 5' adaptor carrying 12 random nucleotides introduced a unique molecular identifier onto each TCR beta cDNA molecule. Each sample yielded at least 2.5 million CDR3-containing paired-end reads. The Mint cDNA synthesis kit, primed by a TRBC-specific oligonucleotide, was used to synthesize first-strand cDNA from all RNA. Following uracil-DNA glycosylase treatment, a first 18-cycle PCR with universal primers M1SS and BC2_uni_R was performed on all cDNA. As for how the authors treated the data: Each sample was normalized by randomly selecting 1 million high-quality reads, each carrying a distinct molecular identifier. Reads with shared molecular identifiers were discarded instead of being binned into consensus sequences. CDR3 identification, clonotype clustering and error correction used MiTCR with a Q25 quality threshold and the strictest error-elimination algorithm. A nonparametric unseen species model using Euler transformation provided a lower-bound estimate of total TCR beta diversity. TCRdb handled the public reads itself, with Q25 trimming in fastp and clone calling in MiXCR, and kept productive beta chains. Each CDR3 protein appears once, grouped with its most common genes and DNA. These V and J calls originate from TCRdb's pipeline instead of the authors' own analysis. The sample yields about a million distinct CDR3 sequences; roughly 48% were counted once. The ten most abundant clones make up around an eighth of the sample.

The paper's findings and limits, for the study overall: The percentage of naive T cells measured by flow cytometry correlated strongly with observed TCR beta diversity. The CMV infection status of donors was not known, potentially confounding age-related changes in expanded clonotypes. Compared with the aged group, the long-lived group had more naive CD4+ T cells, fewer expanded clones and increased TCR diversity, suggesting age selection. Total diversity estimates from one million sequenced T cells were considered lower bounds and underestimates. Observed TCR beta diversity per million T cells fell roughly linearly with age, and a significant reduction was already apparent by age about 43. Conclusive comparison of naive and antigen-experienced compartments was prevented by the profiling of bulk unsorted PBMCs.

The donors were around 39 Caucasian individuals from Russia, aged about 6 to 95 years, who were systemically healthy. Each donor gave around 9.5 milliliters of peripheral blood, collected into EDTA-treated Vacutainer tubes. Ficoll-Paque density-gradient centrifugation was used to isolate PBMCs, with at least 7 million per sample. Trizol reagent was used to extract total RNA from PBMCs, with at least 5.5 micrograms per sample. For every donor, flow cytometry on a PBMC aliquot measured the percentage of naive CD45RAhigh/CD27high T cells. Source material: blood. This chain joins TRBV6-5 to TRBJ1-2; the central 8 bases match TRBD1. This receptor was identified in a young man in good health. The encoded CDR3 is CASRVGQGGSGYTF. The DNA sequence is as follows: TGTGCCAGCAGAGTAGGACAGGGAGGGAGTGGCTACACCTTC.